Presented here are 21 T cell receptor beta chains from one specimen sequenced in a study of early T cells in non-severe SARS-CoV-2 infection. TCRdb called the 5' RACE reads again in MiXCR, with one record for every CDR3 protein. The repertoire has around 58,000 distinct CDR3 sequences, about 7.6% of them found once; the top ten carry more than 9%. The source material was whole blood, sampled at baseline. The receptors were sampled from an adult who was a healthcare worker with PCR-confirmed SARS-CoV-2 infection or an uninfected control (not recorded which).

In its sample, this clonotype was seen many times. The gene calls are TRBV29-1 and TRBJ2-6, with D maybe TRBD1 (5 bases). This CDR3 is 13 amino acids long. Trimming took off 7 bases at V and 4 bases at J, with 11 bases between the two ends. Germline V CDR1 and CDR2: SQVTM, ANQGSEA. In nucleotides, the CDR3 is TGCAGCGGCCGGACATCAGGGGCCAACGTCCTGACTTTC. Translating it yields CSGRTSGANVLTF.

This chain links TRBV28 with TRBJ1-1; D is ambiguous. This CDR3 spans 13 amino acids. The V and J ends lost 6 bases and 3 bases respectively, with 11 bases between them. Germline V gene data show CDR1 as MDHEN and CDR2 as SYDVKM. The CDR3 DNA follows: TGTGCCAGCAGCTATACCTGGCACACTGAAGCTTTCTTT. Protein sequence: CASSYTWHTEAFF.

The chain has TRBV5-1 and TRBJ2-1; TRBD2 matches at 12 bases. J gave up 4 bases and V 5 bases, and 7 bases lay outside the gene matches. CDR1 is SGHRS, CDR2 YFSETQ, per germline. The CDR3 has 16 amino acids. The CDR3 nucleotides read TGCGCCAGCAGGCAACCAGGACTAGCGGGATACAATGAGCAGTTCTTC. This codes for CASRQPGLAGYNEQFF.

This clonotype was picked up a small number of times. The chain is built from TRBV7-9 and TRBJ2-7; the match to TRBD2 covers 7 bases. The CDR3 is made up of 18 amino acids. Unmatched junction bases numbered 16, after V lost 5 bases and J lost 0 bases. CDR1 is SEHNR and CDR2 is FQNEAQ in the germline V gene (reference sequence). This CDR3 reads CASSAPSGKVRSSYEQYF. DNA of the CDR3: TGTGCCAGCAGCGCCCCCAGCGGGAAGGTCCGAAGCTCCTACGAGCAGTACTTC.

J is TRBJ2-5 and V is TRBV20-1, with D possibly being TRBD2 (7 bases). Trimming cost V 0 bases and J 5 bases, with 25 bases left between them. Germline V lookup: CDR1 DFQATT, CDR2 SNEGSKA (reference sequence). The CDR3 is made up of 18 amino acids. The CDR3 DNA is TGCAGTGCTAGAGACAACCGGGACATCCCGGGAGGTGGTGAGACCCAGTACTTC. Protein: CSARDNRDIPGGGETQYF.

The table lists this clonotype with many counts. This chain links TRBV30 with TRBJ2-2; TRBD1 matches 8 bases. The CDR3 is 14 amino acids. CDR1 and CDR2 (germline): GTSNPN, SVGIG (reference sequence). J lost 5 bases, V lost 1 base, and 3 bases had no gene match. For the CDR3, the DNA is TGTGCCTGGAGTGGTACAGGGGGGACCGGGGAGCTGTTTTTT. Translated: CAWSGTGGTGELFF.

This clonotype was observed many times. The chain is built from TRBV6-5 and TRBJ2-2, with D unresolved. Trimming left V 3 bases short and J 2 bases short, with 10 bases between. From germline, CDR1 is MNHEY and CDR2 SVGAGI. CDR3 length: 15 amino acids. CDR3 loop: CASSYGQPNTGELFF. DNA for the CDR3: TGTGCCAGCAGTTATGGGCAGCCCAACACCGGGGAGCTGTTTTTT.

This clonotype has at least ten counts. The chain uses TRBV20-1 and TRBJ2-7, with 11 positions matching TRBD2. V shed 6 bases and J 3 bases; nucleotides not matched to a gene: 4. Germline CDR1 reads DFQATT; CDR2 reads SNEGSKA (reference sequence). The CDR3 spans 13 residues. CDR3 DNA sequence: TGCAGTGCAACCGGGACTAGCGGCTACGAGCAGTACTTC. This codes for CSATGTSGYEQYF.

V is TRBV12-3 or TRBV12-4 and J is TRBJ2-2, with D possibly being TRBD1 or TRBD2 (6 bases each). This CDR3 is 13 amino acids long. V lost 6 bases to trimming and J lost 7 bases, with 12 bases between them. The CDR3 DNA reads TGTGCCAGCAGAGCCGGGGGCATCGGGGAGCTGTTTTTT. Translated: CASRAGGIGELFF.

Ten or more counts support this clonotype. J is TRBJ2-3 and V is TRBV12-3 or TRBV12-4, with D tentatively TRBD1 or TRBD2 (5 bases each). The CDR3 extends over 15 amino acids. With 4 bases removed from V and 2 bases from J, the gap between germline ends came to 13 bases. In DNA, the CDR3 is TGTGCCAGCAGTTGGGACCGGGGTTTCACAGATACGCAGTATTTT. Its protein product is CASSWDRGFTDTQYF.

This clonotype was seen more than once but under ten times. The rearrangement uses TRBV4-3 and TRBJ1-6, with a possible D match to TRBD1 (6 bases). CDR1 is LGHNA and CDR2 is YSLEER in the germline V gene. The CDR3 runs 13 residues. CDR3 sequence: CASGGQQDSPLHF. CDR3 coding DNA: TGCGCAAGCGGTGGACAGCAGGATTCACCCCTCCACTTT.

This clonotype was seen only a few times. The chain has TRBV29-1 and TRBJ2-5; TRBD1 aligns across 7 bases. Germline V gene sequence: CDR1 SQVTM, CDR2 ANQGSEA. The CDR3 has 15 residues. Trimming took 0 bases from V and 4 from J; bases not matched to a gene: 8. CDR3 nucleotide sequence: TGCAGCGTTGAAGATTTCTCAGGGGGAAGAGAGACCCAGTACTTC. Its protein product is CSVEDFSGGRETQYF.

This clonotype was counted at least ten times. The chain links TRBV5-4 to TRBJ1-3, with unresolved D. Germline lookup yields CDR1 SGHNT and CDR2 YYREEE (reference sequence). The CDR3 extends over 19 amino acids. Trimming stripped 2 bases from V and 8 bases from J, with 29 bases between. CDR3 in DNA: TGTGCCAGCAGCTTTTTTCGGCTACAGTCTCTTCTGGATGAGCACACCATATATTTT. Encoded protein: CASSFFRLQSLLDEHTIYF.

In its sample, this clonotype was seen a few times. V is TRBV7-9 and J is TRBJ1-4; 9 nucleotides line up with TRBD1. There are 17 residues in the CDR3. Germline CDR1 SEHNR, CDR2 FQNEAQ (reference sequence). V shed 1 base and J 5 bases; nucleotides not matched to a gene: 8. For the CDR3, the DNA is TGTGCCAGCAGCTTAGGACCCACAGGGGGCCTGAATGAAAAACTGTTTTTT. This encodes CASSLGPTGGLNEKLFF.

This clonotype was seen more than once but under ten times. CDR3 region: CASSGADWPYEQYF. CDR3 nucleotide sequence: TGTGCCAGCAGTGGAGCCGACTGGCCCTACGAGCAGTACTTC. This sequence joins TRBV2 and TRBJ2-7; D ambiguous. The germline V and J ends were trimmed by 4 bases and 2 bases, with 12 bases remaining between them. The CDR3 is 14 amino acids. The germline CDR1 and CDR2 sequences are SNHLY and FYNNEI. The variable domain in full, with the rest retrieved from reference TRBV2 and TRBJ2-7, is EPEVTQTPSHQVTQMGQEVILRCVPISNHLYFYWYRQILGQKVEFLVSFYNNEISEKSEIFDDQFSVERPDGSNFTLKIRSTKLEDSAMYFCASSGADWPYEQYFGPGTRLTVT.

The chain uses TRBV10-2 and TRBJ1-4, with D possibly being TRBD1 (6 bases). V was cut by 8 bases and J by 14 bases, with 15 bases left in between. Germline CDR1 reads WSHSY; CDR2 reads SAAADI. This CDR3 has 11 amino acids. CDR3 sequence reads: CASSTGRVLFF. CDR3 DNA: TGCGCCAGCTCTACAGGGCGGGTGCTGTTTTTT.

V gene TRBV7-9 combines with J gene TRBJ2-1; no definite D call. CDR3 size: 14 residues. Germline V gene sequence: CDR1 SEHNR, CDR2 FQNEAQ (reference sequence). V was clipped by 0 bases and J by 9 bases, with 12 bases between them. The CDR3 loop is CASSLARVWGEQFF. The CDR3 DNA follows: TGTGCCAGCAGCTTAGCCCGGGTCTGGGGTGAGCAGTTCTTC.

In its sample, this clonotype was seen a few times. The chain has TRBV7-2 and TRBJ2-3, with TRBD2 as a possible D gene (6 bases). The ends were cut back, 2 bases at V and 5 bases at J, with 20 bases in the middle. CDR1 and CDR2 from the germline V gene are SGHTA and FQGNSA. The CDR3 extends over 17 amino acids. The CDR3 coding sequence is TGTGCCAGCAGCTTAACCCTGGCGGGATGGGCGGAAGATACGCAGTATTTT. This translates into CASSLTLAGWAEDTQYF.

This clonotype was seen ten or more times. The CDR3 DNA is TGTGCCAGCAGTTCGCCGGGACAGGGTCCAGAGACCCAGTACTTC. It yields the protein CASSSPGQGPETQYF. V gene TRBV28 combines with J gene TRBJ2-5; 9 bases match TRBD1. The length of the CDR3 is 15 residues. Germline values: CDR1 MDHEN, CDR2 SYDVKM. J was trimmed by 4 bases and V by 4 bases; bases with no gene match: 7.

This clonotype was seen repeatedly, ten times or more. The CDR3: CASSQDTIQTENTGELFF. The CDR3, as DNA: TGTGCCAGCAGCCAAGATACGATCCAGACCGAGAACACCGGGGAGCTGTTTTTT. V is TRBV4-2 and J is TRBJ2-2; D remains unclear. Germline values: CDR1 LGHNA, CDR2 YNFKEQ. The CDR3 sequence is 18 residues long. The V end lost 0 bases, the J end lost 1 base, and 15 bases lay between the germline ends.

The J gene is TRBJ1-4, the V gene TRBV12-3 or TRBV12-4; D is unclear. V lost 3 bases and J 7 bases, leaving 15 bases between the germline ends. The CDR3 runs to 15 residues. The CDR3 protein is CASSFDWGAGEKLFF. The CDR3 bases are TGTGCCAGCAGTTTCGATTGGGGAGCGGGTGAAAAACTGTTTTTT.